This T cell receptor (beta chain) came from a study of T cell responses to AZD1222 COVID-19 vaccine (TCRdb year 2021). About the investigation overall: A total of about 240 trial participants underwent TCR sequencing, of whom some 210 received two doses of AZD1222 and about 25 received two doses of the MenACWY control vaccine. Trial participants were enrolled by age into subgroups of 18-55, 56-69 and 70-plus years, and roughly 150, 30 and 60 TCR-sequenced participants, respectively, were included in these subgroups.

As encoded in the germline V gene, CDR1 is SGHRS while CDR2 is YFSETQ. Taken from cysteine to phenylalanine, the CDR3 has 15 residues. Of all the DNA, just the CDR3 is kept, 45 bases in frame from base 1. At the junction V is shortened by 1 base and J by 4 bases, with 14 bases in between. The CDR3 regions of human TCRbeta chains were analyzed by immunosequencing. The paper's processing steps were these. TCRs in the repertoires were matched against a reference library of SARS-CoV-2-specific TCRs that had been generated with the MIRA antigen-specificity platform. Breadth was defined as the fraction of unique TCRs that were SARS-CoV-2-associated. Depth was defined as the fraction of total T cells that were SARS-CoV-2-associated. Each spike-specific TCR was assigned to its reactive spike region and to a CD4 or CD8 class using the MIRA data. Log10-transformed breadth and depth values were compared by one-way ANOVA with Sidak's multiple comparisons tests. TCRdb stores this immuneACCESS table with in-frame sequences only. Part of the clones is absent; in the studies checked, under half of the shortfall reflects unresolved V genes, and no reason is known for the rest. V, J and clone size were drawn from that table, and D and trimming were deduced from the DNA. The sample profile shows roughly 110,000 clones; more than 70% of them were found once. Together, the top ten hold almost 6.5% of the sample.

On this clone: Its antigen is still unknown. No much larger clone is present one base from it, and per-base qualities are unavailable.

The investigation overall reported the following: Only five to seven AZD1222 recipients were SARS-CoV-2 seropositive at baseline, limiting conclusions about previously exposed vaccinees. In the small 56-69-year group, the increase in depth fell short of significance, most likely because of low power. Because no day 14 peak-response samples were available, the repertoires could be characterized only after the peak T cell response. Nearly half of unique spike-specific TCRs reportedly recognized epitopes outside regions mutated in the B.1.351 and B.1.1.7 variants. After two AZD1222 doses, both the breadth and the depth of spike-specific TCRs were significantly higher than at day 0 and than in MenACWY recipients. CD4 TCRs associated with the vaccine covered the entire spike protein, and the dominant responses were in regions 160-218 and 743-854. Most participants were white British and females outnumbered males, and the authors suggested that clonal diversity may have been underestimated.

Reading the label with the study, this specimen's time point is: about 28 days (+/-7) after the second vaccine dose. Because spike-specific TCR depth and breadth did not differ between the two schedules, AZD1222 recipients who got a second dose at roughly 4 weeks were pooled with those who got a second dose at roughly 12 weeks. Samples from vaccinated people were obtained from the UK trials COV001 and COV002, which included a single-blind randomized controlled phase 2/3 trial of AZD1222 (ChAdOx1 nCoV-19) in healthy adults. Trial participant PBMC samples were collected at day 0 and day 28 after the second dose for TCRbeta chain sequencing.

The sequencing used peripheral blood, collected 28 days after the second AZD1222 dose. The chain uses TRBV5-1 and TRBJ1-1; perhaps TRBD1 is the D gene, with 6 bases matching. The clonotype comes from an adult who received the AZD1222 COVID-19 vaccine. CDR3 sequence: CASSLYGGLGTEAFF. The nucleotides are TGCGCCAGCAGCTTGTACGGGGGGCTGGGCACTGAAGCTTTCTTT.